The T cell receptor beta chain described here comes from a study of STAT5B mutations in CD4+ large granular lymphocyte leukemia. Note on this clone: Antigen unknown.

Points from the study as a whole: Patient CD4-sorted repertoires stayed more clonal than healthy ones after leukemic-clone removal.

The data were produced by immunoSEQ multiplex PCR, yet TCRdb's version contains in-frame clones alone and is incomplete. This sample carries 32,000 or so clones, approximately 86% of them seen once, and the ten largest clones take around 4.4%. The sequenced material came from CD4+ T cells from blood buffy coats. This receptor was taken from a human donor in good health.

The CDR3 sequence is CASSPPGLADTGELFF. In DNA, the CDR3 is TGCGCCAGCAGCCCCCCAGGACTAGCGGACACCGGGGAGCTGTTTTTT. The J gene is TRBJ2-2, the V gene TRBV4-1, with 10 bases lining up with TRBD2. The CDR3 contains 16 residues. Germline CDR1 reads MGHRA; CDR2 reads YSYEKL. V trimming: 4 bases; J trimming: 3 bases; junction bases outside the gene matches: 5.